This T cell receptor (beta chain) was recovered during a study of cytomegalovirus exposure and HLA in healthy donors. This clone was detected once. PCR employed 60 Vbeta and 13 Jbeta primers. Method: immunoSEQ multiplex PCR; TCRdb's copy keeps in-frame clones and lacks some. The sample records 75,000 to 90,000 clones, roughly 70% being singletons. Germline CDR1 MDHEN, CDR2 SYDVKM. This CDR3 region has 14 residues. V shed 8 bases, J shed 8 bases, and the junction held 12 bases outside the gene matches. The genes are TRBV28 and TRBJ2-7, with 10 bases that match TRBD1. The sample was PBMCs. The receptor was derived from a man between 25 and 39 years old in good health and CMV-seropositive. The CDR3 region is CASAFGDRGSKQYF. Here the CDR3 DNA reads TGTGCCAGCGCCTTTGGGGACAGGGGCTCTAAGCAGTACTTC. The full variable domain, with the rest looked up from reference TRBV28 and TRBJ2-7, is DVKVTQSSRYLVKRTGEKVFLECVQDMDHENMFWYRQDPGLGLRLIYFSYDVKMKEKGDIPEGYSVSREKKERFSLILESASTNQTSMYLCASAFGDRGSKQYFGPGTRLTVT.